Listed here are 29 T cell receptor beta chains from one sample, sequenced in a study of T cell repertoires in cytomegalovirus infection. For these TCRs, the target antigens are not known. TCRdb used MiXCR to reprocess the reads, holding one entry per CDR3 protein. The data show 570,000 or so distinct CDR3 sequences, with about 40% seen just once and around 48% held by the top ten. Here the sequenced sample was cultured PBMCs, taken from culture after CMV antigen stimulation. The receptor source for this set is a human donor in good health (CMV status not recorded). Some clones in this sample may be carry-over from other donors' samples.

The CDR3 region is CASDPAGSRPGLFF. CDR3 bases: TGTGCCAGCGATCCGGCGGGCAGCCGACCTGGACTGTTTTTT. The chain employs TRBV6-8 and TRBJ1-4; D gene ambiguous. The CDR3 has 14 residues. Germline CDR1 is MNHGY and CDR2 is SAAAGT. V lost 8 bases and J lost 13, with 23 bases in between.

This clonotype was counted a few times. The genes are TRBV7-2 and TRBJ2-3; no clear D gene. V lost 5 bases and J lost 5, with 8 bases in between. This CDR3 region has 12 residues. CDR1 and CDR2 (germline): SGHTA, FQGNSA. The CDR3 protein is CASSLILDTQYF. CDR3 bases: TGTGCCAGCAGCCTAATATTAGATACGCAGTATTTT.

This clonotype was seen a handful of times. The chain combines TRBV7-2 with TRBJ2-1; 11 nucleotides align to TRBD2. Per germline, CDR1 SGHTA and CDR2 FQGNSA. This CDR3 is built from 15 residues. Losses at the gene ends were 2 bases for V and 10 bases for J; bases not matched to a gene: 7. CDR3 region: CASSLRLAGGQEQFF. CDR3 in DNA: TGTGCCAGCAGCTTACGCCTAGCGGGGGGCCAGGAGCAGTTCTTC.

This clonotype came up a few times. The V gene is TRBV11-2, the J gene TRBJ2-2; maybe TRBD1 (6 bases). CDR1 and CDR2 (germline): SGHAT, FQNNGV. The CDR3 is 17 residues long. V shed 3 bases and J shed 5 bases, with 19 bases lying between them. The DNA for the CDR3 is TGTGCCAGCAGCTTTAGGCCCTTGGATACAGGGACCGGGGAGCTGTTTTTT. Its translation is CASSFRPLDTGTGELFF.

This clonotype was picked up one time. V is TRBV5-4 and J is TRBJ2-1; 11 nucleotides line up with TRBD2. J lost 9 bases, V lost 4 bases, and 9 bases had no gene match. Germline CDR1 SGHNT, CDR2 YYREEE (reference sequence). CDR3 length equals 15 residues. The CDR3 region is CASSPTSGKEGEQFF. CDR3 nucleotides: TGTGCCAGCAGCCCGACTAGCGGGAAAGAAGGTGAGCAGTTCTTC.

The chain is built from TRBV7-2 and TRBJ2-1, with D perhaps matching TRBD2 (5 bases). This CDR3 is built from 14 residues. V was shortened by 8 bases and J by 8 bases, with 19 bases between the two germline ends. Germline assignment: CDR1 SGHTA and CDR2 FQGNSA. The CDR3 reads CASALRERSDEQFF. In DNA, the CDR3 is TGTGCCAGCGCCCTGAGGGAGCGGAGCGATGAGCAGTTCTTC.

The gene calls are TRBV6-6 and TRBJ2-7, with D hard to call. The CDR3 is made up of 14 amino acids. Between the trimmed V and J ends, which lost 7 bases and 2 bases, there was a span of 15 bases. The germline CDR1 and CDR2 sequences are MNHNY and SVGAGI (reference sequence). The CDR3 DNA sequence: TGTGCCAGCACACGGGTCGGCGGACCCTACGAGCAGTACTTC. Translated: CASTRVGGPYEQYF.

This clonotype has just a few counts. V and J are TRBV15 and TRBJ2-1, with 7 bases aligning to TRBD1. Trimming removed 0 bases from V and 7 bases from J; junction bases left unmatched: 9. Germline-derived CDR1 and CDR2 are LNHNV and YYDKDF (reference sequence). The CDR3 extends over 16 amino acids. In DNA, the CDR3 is TGTGCCACCAGCAGAGATGAGGCGACAGGGACGAATGAGCAGTTCTTC. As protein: CATSRDEATGTNEQFF.

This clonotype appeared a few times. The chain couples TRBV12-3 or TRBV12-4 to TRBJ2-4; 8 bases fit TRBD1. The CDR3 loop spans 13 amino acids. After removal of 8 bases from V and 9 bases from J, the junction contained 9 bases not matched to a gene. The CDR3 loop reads CASCTGTGGIQYF. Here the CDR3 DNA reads TGTGCCAGCTGCACCGGGACAGGCGGCATTCAGTACTTC.

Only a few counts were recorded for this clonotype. CDR3 protein: CASSSLTGSNEKLFF. The CDR3 DNA follows: TGTGCCAGCAGCTCCTTGACAGGAAGCAATGAAAAACTGTTTTTT. This chain joins TRBV12-3 or TRBV12-4 and TRBJ1-4; a possible D gene is TRBD1 (6 bases). Trimming cost V 6 bases and J 5 bases, with 16 bases left between them. The CDR3 extends over 15 amino acids.

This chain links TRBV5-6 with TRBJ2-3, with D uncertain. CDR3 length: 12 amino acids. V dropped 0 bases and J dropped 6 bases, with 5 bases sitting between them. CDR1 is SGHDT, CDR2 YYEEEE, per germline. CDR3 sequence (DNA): TGTGCCAGCAGCTTGGACGACGATACGCAGTATTTT. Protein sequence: CASSLDDDTQYF.

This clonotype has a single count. The CDR3 DNA follows: TGTGCCAGCAGCTTGACTCTCCCTTACAATGAGCAGTTCTTC. Protein sequence: CASSLTLPYNEQFF. This chain joins TRBV5-6 and TRBJ2-1, with D uncertain. Deletions cut 1 base from V and 4 bases from J, with 9 bases between. CDR1 is SGHDT, CDR2 YYEEEE, per germline. The length of the CDR3 is 14 residues.

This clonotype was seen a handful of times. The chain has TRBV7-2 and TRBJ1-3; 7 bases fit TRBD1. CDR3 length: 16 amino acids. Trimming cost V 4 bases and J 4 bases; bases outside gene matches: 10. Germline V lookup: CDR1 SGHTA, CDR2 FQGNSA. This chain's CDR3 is CASSSPYRGRGNTIYF. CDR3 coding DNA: TGTGCCAGCAGCTCCCCCTACAGGGGTCGGGGAAACACCATATATTTT.

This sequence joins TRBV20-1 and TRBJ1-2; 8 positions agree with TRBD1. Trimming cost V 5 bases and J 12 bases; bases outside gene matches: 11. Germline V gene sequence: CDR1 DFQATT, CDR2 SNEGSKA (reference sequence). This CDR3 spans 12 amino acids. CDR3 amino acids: CSAYRDRLINTF. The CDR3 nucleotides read TGCAGTGCTTACCGGGACAGGTTGATCAACACCTTC.

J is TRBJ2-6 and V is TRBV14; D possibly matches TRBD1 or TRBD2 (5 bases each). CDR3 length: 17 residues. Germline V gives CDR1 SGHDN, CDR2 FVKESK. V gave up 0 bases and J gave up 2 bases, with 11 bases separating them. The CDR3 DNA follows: TGTGCCAGCAGCCAAGATTTCGGGGACCCTGGGGCCAACGTCCTGACTTTC. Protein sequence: CASSQDFGDPGANVLTF. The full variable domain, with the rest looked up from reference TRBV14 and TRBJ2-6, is EAGVTQFPSHSVIEKGQTVTLRCDPISGHDNLYWYRRVMGKEIKFLLHFVKESKQDESGMPNNRFLAERTGGTYSTLKVQPAELEDSGVYFCASSQDFGDPGANVLTFGAGSRLTVL.

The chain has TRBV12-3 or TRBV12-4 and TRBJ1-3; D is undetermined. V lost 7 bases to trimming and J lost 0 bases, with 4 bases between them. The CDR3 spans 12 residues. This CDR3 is CASKGSGNTIYF. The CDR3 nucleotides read TGTGCCAGCAAGGGCTCTGGAAACACCATATATTTT.

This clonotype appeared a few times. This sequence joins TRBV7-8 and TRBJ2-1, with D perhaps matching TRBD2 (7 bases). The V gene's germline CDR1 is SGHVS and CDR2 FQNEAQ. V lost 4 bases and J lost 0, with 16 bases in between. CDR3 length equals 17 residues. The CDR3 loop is CASSYYGGPSSYNEQFF. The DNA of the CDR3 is TGTGCCAGCAGCTACTACGGGGGGCCGAGCTCCTACAATGAGCAGTTCTTC.

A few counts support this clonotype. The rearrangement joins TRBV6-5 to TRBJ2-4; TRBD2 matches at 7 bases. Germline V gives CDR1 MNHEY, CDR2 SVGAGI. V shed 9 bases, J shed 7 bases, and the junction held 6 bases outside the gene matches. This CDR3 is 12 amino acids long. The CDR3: CASGRRGNIQYF. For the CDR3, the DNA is TGTGCCAGTGGTAGGCGGGGGAACATTCAGTACTTC.

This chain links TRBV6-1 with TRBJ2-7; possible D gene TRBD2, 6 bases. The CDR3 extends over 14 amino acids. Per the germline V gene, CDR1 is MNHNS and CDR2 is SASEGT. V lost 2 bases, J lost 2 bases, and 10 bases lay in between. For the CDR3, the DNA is TGTGCCAGCAGTGAATGGGGAGGAACCTACGAGCAGTACTTC. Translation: CASSEWGGTYEQYF.

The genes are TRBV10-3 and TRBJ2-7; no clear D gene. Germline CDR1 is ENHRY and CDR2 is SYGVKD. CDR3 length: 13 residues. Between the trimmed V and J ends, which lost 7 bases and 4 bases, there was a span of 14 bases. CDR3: CAITPDGHYEQYF. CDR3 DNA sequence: TGTGCCATCACCCCCGATGGGCATTACGAGCAGTACTTC.

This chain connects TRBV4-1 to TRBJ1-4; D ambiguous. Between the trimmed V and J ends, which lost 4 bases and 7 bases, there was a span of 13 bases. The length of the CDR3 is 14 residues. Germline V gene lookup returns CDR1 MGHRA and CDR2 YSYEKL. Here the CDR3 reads CASSLLEWGEKLFF. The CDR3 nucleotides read TGCGCCAGCAGCCTCCTTGAGTGGGGTGAAAAACTGTTTTTT.

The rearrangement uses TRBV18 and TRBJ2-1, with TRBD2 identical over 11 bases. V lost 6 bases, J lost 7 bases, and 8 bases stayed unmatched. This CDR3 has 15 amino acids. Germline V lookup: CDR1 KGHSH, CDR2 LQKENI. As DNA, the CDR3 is TGTGCCAGCTCGCAGACTAGCGGGGCCCTTAATGAGCAGTTCTTC. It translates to CASSQTSGALNEQFF.

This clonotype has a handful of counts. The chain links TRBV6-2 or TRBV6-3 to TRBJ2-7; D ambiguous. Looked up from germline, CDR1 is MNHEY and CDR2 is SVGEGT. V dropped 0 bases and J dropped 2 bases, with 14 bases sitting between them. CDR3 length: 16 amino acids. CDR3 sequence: CASSYSPAGPTYEQYF. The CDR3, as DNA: TGTGCCAGCAGTTACTCACCGGCAGGCCCTACCTACGAGCAGTACTTC.

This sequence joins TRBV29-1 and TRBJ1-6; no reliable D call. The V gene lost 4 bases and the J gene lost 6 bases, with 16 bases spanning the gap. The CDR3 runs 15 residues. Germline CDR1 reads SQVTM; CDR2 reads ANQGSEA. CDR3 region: CSVAIEGAVNSPLHF. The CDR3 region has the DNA TGCAGCGTTGCGATCGAGGGTGCCGTTAATTCACCCCTCCACTTT.

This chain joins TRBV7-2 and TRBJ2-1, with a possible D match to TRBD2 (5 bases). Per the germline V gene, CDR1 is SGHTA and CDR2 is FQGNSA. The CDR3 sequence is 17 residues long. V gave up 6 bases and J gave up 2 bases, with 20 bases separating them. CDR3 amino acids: CASSLGGSRYTYNEQFF. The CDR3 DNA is TGTGCCAGCAGTCTTGGAGGCTCTCGATACACCTACAATGAGCAGTTCTTC.

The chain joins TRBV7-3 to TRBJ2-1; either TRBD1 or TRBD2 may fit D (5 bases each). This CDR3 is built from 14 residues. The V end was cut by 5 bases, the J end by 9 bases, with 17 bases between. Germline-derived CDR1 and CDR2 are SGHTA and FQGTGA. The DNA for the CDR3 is TGTGCCAGCAGCGCAGATCGAGGGGCCCTTGAGCAGTTCTTC. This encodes CASSADRGALEQFF.

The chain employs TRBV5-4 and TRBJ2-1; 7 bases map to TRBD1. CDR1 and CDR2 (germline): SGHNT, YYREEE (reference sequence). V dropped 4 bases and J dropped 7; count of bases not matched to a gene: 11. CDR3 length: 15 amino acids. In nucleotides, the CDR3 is TGTGCCAGCAGCAACAGGGGCCGGTATACGAATGAGCAGTTCTTC. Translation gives CASSNRGRYTNEQFF.

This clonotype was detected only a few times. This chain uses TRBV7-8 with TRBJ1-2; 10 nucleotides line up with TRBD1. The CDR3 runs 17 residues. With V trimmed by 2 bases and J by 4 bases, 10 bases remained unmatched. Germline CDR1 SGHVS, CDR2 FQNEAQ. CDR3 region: CASSLSHRDRGLYGYTF. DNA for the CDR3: TGTGCCAGCAGCTTATCCCACCGGGACAGGGGTCTCTATGGCTACACCTTC.

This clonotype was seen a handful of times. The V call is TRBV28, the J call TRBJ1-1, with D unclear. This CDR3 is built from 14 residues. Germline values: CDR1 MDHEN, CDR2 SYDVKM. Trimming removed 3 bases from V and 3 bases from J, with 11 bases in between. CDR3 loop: CASSLAARDTEAFF. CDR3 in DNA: TGTGCCAGCAGTTTGGCGGCCCGAGACACTGAAGCTTTCTTT. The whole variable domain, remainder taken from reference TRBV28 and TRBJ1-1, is DVKVTQSSRYLVKRTGEKVFLECVQDMDHENMFWYRQDPGLGLRLIYFSYDVKMKEKGDIPEGYSVSREKKERFSLILESASTNQTSMYLCASSLAARDTEAFFGQGTRLTVV.